These T cell receptor beta chains were read from a single sample in a study of T-cell memory formation after mild COVID-19. MiXCR, applied by TCRdb to the 5' RACE reads, yields one record per CDR3 protein. The table has around 210,000 distinct CDR3 sequences, around 9.1% seen once. What was sequenced was PBMCs or a T cell subset sorted from them (not recorded which). The receptors come from a man aged 18 to 35 who had mild COVID-19 (a few samples of this study predate the infection). Cell type and time point are not known. Both conserved end residues are trimmed from each CDR3. Fields, in order: J gene, clone size, V gene, CDR3 protein. Some rows have no size entry. The others give once, few or many, or a class for an expanded clone.

j_call: TRBJ2-3
clone_size: few
v_call: TRBV5-1
cdr3_aa: ASSLHRVDTQY

j_call: TRBJ2-7
clone_size: .
v_call: TRBV11-2
cdr3_aa: ASSTPRRRDSSSYEQY

j_call: TRBJ2-7
clone_size: .
v_call: TRBV6-6
cdr3_aa: ASRTAVSYEQY

j_call: TRBJ2-1
clone_size: few
v_call: TRBV20-1
cdr3_aa: SASNRRSSYNEQF

j_call: TRBJ2-3
clone_size: few
v_call: TRBV2
cdr3_aa: ASRFASGTDTQY

j_call: TRBJ2-2
clone_size: many
v_call: TRBV12-3/TRBV12-4
cdr3_aa: ASSFRGPGELF

j_call: TRBJ2-4
clone_size: .
v_call: TRBV4-1
cdr3_aa: ASLPPELAKNIQY

j_call: TRBJ2-7
clone_size: .
v_call: TRBV7-9
cdr3_aa: ASSMRDSFTEQY

j_call: TRBJ2-1
clone_size: .
v_call: TRBV5-4
cdr3_aa: ASSLANRGHEQF

j_call: TRBJ2-3
clone_size: many
v_call: TRBV7-2
cdr3_aa: ASSSSSGAEY

j_call: TRBJ2-2
clone_size: .
v_call: TRBV5-1
cdr3_aa: ASSLAPGNTGELF

j_call: TRBJ2-1
clone_size: few
v_call: TRBV19
cdr3_aa: ASRVRIGAGNEQF

j_call: TRBJ2-3
clone_size: few
v_call: TRBV7-2
cdr3_aa: ASSLVRRDTQY

j_call: TRBJ2-3
clone_size: few
v_call: TRBV12-3/TRBV12-4
cdr3_aa: ASSLRRGVNTDTQY

j_call: TRBJ2-3
clone_size: many
v_call: TRBV7-9
cdr3_aa: ASSTIGGGSTDTQY

j_call: TRBJ1-2
clone_size: .
v_call: TRBV5-1
cdr3_aa: ASSQDNQGYGYT

j_call: TRBJ1-5
clone_size: few
v_call: TRBV7-9
cdr3_aa: ASSRGRGGQPQH

j_call: TRBJ2-1
clone_size: .
v_call: TRBV7-9
cdr3_aa: ASSAPPRLAVYNEQF

j_call: TRBJ2-6
clone_size: many
v_call: TRBV12-3/TRBV12-4
cdr3_aa: ASSLGAGGSGANVLT

j_call: TRBJ2-2
clone_size: few
v_call: TRBV2
cdr3_aa: ASSEALQGGELF

j_call: TRBJ1-3
clone_size: few
v_call: TRBV5-5
cdr3_aa: ASSFPSGNTIY

j_call: TRBJ1-2
clone_size: .
v_call: TRBV12-3/TRBV12-4
cdr3_aa: ASSLTVSYGYT

j_call: TRBJ2-3
clone_size: many
v_call: TRBV24-1
cdr3_aa: ATSARSTDTQY

j_call: TRBJ2-5
clone_size: .
v_call: TRBV5-1
cdr3_aa: ASRRQGAREETQY

j_call: TRBJ1-5
clone_size: few
v_call: TRBV29-1
cdr3_aa: SVGAGLDQPQH